The T cell receptor beta chain under discussion was sequenced for a study of blood T cell repertoires in COVID-19 (TCRdb year 2020). Study-level background: Collaborator samples came from the United States, Italy and Spain and covered acute and convalescent phases of COVID-19. The prospective study material was composed of cDNA or gDNA derived from T cells, B-cell-depleted T cells, or PBMCs. Subjects who had been exposed to COVID-19, were actively infected with it, or had recovered from it provided the deeply sampled blood TCRbeta repertoires that made up the dataset. A freely available public database, intended as a resource for researchers studying the immune response to SARS-CoV-2, is where the repertoires were released. The samples were drawn from the first 160 participants of the ongoing ImmuneRACE study and from some 1,300 subjects provided by 6 global collaborators. A de-identified subject ID, COVID-19 status, age in years and sex were almost always included in the sample metadata. Where available, HLA class I and class II types were taken from metadata supplied by the sample provider and were not determined by assay-based typing. Study-wide findings and limitations: How much clinical and demographic metadata was included differed by source and by participant, and the metadata was provided uncurated.

One collaborating source in Seattle enrolled patients while the patients were actively infected and followed the patients over time throughout the course of disease. Collaborating institutions collected whole blood in K2EDTA tubes following their own protocols. Collaborator samples were shipped for TCRbeta analysis as frozen whole blood, isolated PBMCs, or DNA extracted from either sample type. The table lists this clone with a count of one. It lacks a known antigen. No much larger clone exists at a distance of one base, and base qualities are not known. TCRbeta CDR3 regions were amplified from genomic DNA using the immunoSEQ Assay, a bias-controlled multiplex PCR. As for the authors' bioinformatics: Nucleated cell counts per sample were estimated from amplification of reference gene primers within the assay. Sequence reads were collapsed and filtered to measure the absolute abundance of every unique TCRbeta CDR3 rearrangement. For each sample, productive Simpson clonality was calculated by taking the square root of Simpson's diversity index across productive rearrangements. TCRdb took over this immuneACCESS table, retaining in-frame rearrangements with V and J assigned. Such tables are incomplete; in checked studies, under half of the missing clones stem from an unresolved V gene, and the remainder is unexplained. That table supplies the V and J calls and clone size; D and trimming were determined from the DNA. This sample gives 200,000 to 300,000 clones in total; roughly 83% of them show up just once. The ten largest clonotypes hold approximately 6.2% of the sample.

Spanning cysteine to phenylalanine, the CDR3 consists of 16 amino acids. Only the CDR3 DNA stays, 48 bases, in frame from base 1. For CDR1 and CDR2, the germline V gene lists SGHRS and YFSETQ. Trimming takes 4 bases off V and 5 bases off J; junction bases not matched to a gene: 10. The sequence derives from a woman of 80 years or more with COVID-19, enrolled during active disease. Sample: peripheral blood. The V and J genes are TRBV5-1 and TRBJ2-7; TRBD1 fits 12 bases in the junction. The sequence in DNA is TGCGCCAGCAGCCGGGGACAGGGGGCGTCTGTCCACGAGCAGTACTTC. Translated, this is CASSRGQGASVHEQYF.